These 11 T cell receptor beta chains were sequenced from one sample in a study of blood T cells in healthy people across ages. A second about 6 to 11 cycle PCR used barcoded and J-beta primers. Each CDR3 protein is one row after TCRdb ran MiXCR on the 5' RACE reads. The repertoire holds some 920,000 distinct CDR3 sequences, with just over 50% as singletons. Input material: blood. Every receptor here comes from a woman in her sixties in good health.

This clonotype was counted between two and nine times. The CDR3, as DNA: TGCGCCAGCAGCTTGGTGGCGGGAGATACGCAGTATTTT. Translating gives CASSLVAGDTQYF. The gene calls are TRBV5-1 and TRBJ2-3, with a tentative D call TRBD2 (5 bases). The germline gives CDR1 SGHRS, CDR2 YFSETQ. Trimming stripped 0 bases from V and 5 bases from J, with 7 bases between. The CDR3 extends over 13 amino acids.

This chain joins TRBV7-2 and TRBJ2-2; the D is unclear. This CDR3 comprises 15 residues. The germline gives CDR1 SGHTA, CDR2 FQGNSA. The V end was cut by 1 base, the J end by 3 bases, with 9 bases between. Here the CDR3 DNA reads TGTGCCAGCAGCTTAGATTTGGCATACACCGGGGAGCTGTTTTTT. Protein sequence: CASSLDLAYTGELFF.

This clonotype has only one observation. The CDR3 bases are TGCGCCAGCAGCTTGGAGGGGAGTAGCGGCTACACCTTC. Its protein is CASSLEGSSGYTF. The V call is TRBV5-1, the J call TRBJ1-2; the D gene is possibly TRBD1 (5 bases). Germline assignment: CDR1 SGHRS and CDR2 YFSETQ. This CDR3 has 13 amino acids. With 0 bases removed from V and 8 bases from J, the gap between germline ends came to 11 bases.

The CDR3 spells CASSSSGTGRYGYTF. The DNA for the CDR3 is TGCGCCAGCAGCTCATCGGGCACTGGGCGCTATGGCTACACCTTC. The chain carries TRBV5-1 and TRBJ1-2; D remains ambiguous. The CDR3 spans 15 residues. Germline values: CDR1 SGHRS, CDR2 YFSETQ. V lost 3 bases and J 4 bases, leaving 16 bases between the germline ends. The full variable domain, with the rest looked up from reference TRBV5-1 and TRBJ1-2, is KAGVTQTPRYLIKTRGQQVTLSCSPISGHRSVSWYQQTPGQGLQFLFEYFSETQRNKGNFPGRFSGRQFSNSRSEMNVSTLELGDSALYLCASSSSGTGRYGYTFGSGTRLTVV.

The rearrangement joins TRBV3-1 to TRBJ2-7; TRBD1 or TRBD2 may be the D gene (6 bases each). The CDR3 is made up of 15 amino acids. The germline V gene has CDR1 LGHDT and CDR2 YNNKEL (reference sequence). V dropped 4 bases and J dropped 0 bases, with 13 bases sitting between them. CDR3 amino acids: CASSPLADSSYEQYF. CDR3 DNA sequence: TGTGCCAGCAGCCCATTAGCGGACAGCTCCTACGAGCAGTACTTC.

The rearrangement joins TRBV6-5 to TRBJ2-1; D might be TRBD2 (6 bases). Trimming pared 2 bases from V and 7 bases from J, leaving 9 bases between. This CDR3 region has 13 residues. From germline, CDR1 is MNHEY and CDR2 SVGAGI. CDR3 amino acids: CASSYLSGNEQFF. CDR3 bases: TGTGCCAGCAGTTACCTCAGCGGGAATGAGCAGTTCTTC.

Of note for this clonotype: A read error may account for a junction end that differs from germline. The chain uses TRBV7-9 and TRBJ2-1; unclear D gene. Germline lookup yields CDR1 SEHNR and CDR2 FQNEAQ (reference sequence). The CDR3 sequence is 12 residues long. DNA for the CDR3: TGTGCCAGCAGCTTATCCTACAATGAGCAGTGCTTC. It encodes CASSLSYNEQCF.

In its sample, this clonotype was seen a few times. The chain uses TRBV4-2 and TRBJ2-2; D is perhaps TRBD2 (6 bases). CDR3 length: 14 amino acids. Germline loops: CDR1 LGHNA, CDR2 YNFKEQ. Trimming shortened V by 4 bases and J by 4 bases, and 10 bases separated the two germline ends. The chain's CDR3 is CASSPSEITGELFF. CDR3 nucleotide sequence: TGTGCCAGCAGCCCTAGCGAGATCACCGGGGAGCTGTTTTTT.

The chain joins TRBV12-3 or TRBV12-4 to TRBJ2-1; D is possibly TRBD2 (6 bases). Trimming pared 6 bases from V and 13 bases from J, leaving 13 bases between. This CDR3 is 11 amino acids long. Here the CDR3 DNA reads TGTGCCAGCAGCCAGACTAGTATCCAGTTCTTC. Translating it yields CASSQTSIQFF.

J is TRBJ2-7 and V is TRBV15; D is possibly TRBD1 or TRBD2 (5 bases each). Deletions cut 6 bases from V and 0 bases from J, with 12 bases between. CDR1 is LNHNV, CDR2 YYDKDF, per germline (reference sequence). This CDR3 contains 14 residues. CDR3 in amino acids: CATSRDLSSYEQYF. For the CDR3, the DNA is TGTGCCACCAGTCGGGACCTAAGCTCCTACGAGCAGTACTTC.

This clonotype was found a few times. The rearrangement joins TRBV5-1 to TRBJ2-1; 12 bases are a match to TRBD2. Trimming at V came to 3 bases and at J to 4 bases, leaving 5 bases not matched to a gene. The CDR3 consists of 16 residues. CDR1 and CDR2 from the germline V gene are SGHRS and YFSETQ. The CDR3 sequence is CASSSSGRAGYNEQFF. The CDR3 DNA sequence: TGCGCCAGCAGCTCTAGCGGGAGGGCGGGATACAATGAGCAGTTCTTC.